These 27 T cell receptor beta chains originate from one sample sequenced in a study of blood T cell repertoires in COVID-19. Assay used: immunoSEQ multiplex PCR; TCRdb lists only in-frame clones, some missing. The table has about 110,000 clones, around 89% seen once. The sequenced material came from peripheral blood. These receptors all come from a woman of 80 years or more with acute or convalescent COVID-19.

This sequence joins TRBV5-6 and TRBJ1-5; 8 bases are shared with TRBD1. The CDR3 length is 17 residues. Germline CDR1 and CDR2: SGHDT and YYEEEE. V trimming: 3 bases; J trimming: 0 bases; junction bases outside the gene matches: 8. The CDR3 spells CASSSSTGGPSNQPQHF. CDR3 coding DNA: TGTGCCAGCAGCTCAAGTACAGGGGGACCTAGCAATCAGCCCCAGCATTTT.

The V and J genes are TRBV4-3 and TRBJ2-6, with TRBD1 matching over 7 bases. Germline V gene lookup returns CDR1 LGHNA and CDR2 YSLEER. Trimming cost V 0 bases and J 4 bases; bases outside gene matches: 3. This CDR3 region has 16 residues. CDR3 loop: CASSQDTGAGANVLTF. For the CDR3, the DNA is TGCGCCAGCAGCCAAGATACAGGGGCCGGGGCCAACGTCCTGACTTTC.

The chain uses TRBV7-8 and TRBJ1-5; TRBD1 might be the D (5 bases). Between the trimmed V and J ends, which lost 1 base and 0 bases, there was a span of 10 bases. This CDR3 region has 16 residues. Germline values: CDR1 SGHVS, CDR2 FQNEAQ. The CDR3 reads CASSLVGRASNQPQHF. CDR3 coding DNA: TGTGCCAGCAGCTTAGTCGGCAGGGCTAGCAATCAGCCCCAGCATTTT.

The chain uses TRBV10-3 and TRBJ2-2, with a weak D call TRBD1 (5 bases). Trimming shortened V by 8 bases and J by 2 bases, and 9 bases separated the two germline ends. From germline, CDR1 is ENHRY and CDR2 SYGVKD. This CDR3 is 13 amino acids long. The CDR3 nucleotides read TGTGCCATCTGGGGCGGAAACACCGGGGAGCTGTTTTTT. The encoded protein is CAIWGGNTGELFF.

V usage is TRBV19 and J usage is TRBJ2-1, with D uncertain. CDR1 LNHDA and CDR2 SQIVND come from the germline V gene (reference sequence). This CDR3 is built from 12 residues. Trimming removed 3 bases at V and 5 bases at J, with 5 bases between. The CDR3 DNA follows: TGTGCCAGTAGTATTCGTCACAATGAGCAGTTCTTC. Translating gives CASSIRHNEQFF.

This clone has a handful of counts. The chain employs TRBV5-1 and TRBJ2-5; 7 bases line up with TRBD2. J was trimmed by 2 bases and V by 3 bases; bases with no gene match: 7. Germline values: CDR1 SGHRS, CDR2 YFSETQ. This CDR3 spans 15 amino acids. The CDR3 protein is CASSSHLAAQETQYF. The CDR3 coding sequence is TGCGCCAGCAGCTCTCACCTAGCGGCACAAGAGACCCAGTACTTC.

The CDR3 protein is CASTEQVNTEAFF. Here the CDR3 DNA reads TGTGCCAGCACAGAACAGGTGAACACTGAAGCTTTCTTT. The chain has TRBV19 and TRBJ1-1; D possibly corresponds to TRBD1 (5 bases). Trimming cost V 9 bases and J 0 bases, with 11 bases left between them. This CDR3 is built from 13 residues. CDR1 is LNHDA, CDR2 SQIVND, per germline (reference sequence).

The V and J genes are TRBV7-2 and TRBJ1-5, with 8 bases matching TRBD1. This CDR3 contains 15 residues. V was clipped by 2 bases and J by 6 bases; unmatched bases: 6. Per the germline V gene, CDR1 is SGHTA and CDR2 is FQGNSA. The CDR3 DNA follows: TGTGCCAGCAGCTTACCAGGGGGCTTAGGTCAGCCCCAGCATTTT. Protein: CASSLPGGLGQPQHF.

This clone was seen a single time. CDR3 DNA: TGTGCCAGCAGAATGAGCTCCTACAATGAGCAGTTCTTC. Amino acid sequence: CASRMSSYNEQFF. This chain connects TRBV6-5 to TRBJ2-1; D not certain. The CDR3 totals 13 residues. Germline CDR1 is MNHEY and CDR2 is SVGAGI. Trimming stripped 6 bases from V and 0 bases from J, with 6 bases between.

This rearrangement joins TRBV30 to TRBJ1-1; D is perhaps TRBD1 (5 bases). Germline lookup yields CDR1 GTSNPN and CDR2 SVGIG (reference sequence). V was clipped by 0 bases and J by 1 base, with 6 bases between them. The CDR3 runs to 13 residues. The CDR3 reads CAWSVQANTEAFF. The CDR3 DNA reads TGTGCCTGGAGTGTACAGGCGAACACTGAAGCTTTCTTT.

V gene TRBV29-1 combines with J gene TRBJ2-4, with a tentative D call TRBD2 (5 bases). Trimming shortened V by 7 bases and J by 4 bases, and 14 bases separated the two germline ends. This CDR3 is 13 amino acids long. Germline loops: CDR1 SQVTM, CDR2 ANQGSEA. The CDR3 sequence is CSARGNGKNIQYF. The CDR3 region has the DNA TGCAGCGCCCGGGGAAACGGAAAAAACATTCAGTACTTC.

This clone was seen a single time. The rearrangement joins TRBV19 to TRBJ2-7, with a tentative D call TRBD1 (5 bases). Trimming took 1 base from V and 6 from J, leaving 7 bases between them. Germline V CDR1 and CDR2: LNHDA, SQIVND (reference sequence). The CDR3 contains 12 residues. The CDR3 here is CASSIARGEQYF. The CDR3 region has the DNA TGTGCCAGTAGTATAGCAAGGGGCGAGCAGTACTTC.

The chain has TRBV30 and TRBJ1-1, with D possibly matching TRBD1 (6 bases). Germline assignment: CDR1 GTSNPN and CDR2 SVGIG (reference sequence). The V end lost 2 bases, the J end lost 4 bases, and 14 bases lay between the germline ends. This CDR3 is built from 14 residues. The CDR3 nucleotides read TGTGCCTGGAGTTCCCAGGGGTCCGGCACTGAAGCTTTCTTT. Residues: CAWSSQGSGTEAFF.

The rearrangement links TRBV6-6 to TRBJ1-3, with D maybe TRBD1 (5 bases). V lost 6 bases and J 0 bases, leaving 21 bases between the germline ends. The CDR3 has 18 residues. The V gene's germline CDR1 is MNHNY and CDR2 SVGAGI (reference sequence). CDR3 in amino acids: CASSRLIQGTVSGNTIYF. CDR3 nucleotide sequence: TGTGCCAGCAGCCGACTAATTCAGGGCACGGTCTCTGGAAACACCATATATTTT.

The chain joins TRBV7-6 to TRBJ1-2, with TRBD1 matching 7 bases. CDR1 is SGHVS, CDR2 FNYEAQ, per germline. Unmatched junction bases numbered 11, after V lost 3 bases and J lost 4 bases. This CDR3 has 16 residues. Here the CDR3 reads CASSFSLEGQFYGYTF. DNA for the CDR3: TGTGCCAGCAGCTTCAGTTTAGAGGGACAGTTCTATGGCTACACCTTC.

The rearrangement links TRBV25-1 to TRBJ1-1, with 8 bases aligning to TRBD1. The CDR3 runs 15 residues. Germline CDR1 is MGHDK and CDR2 is SYGVNS. V lost 1 base to trimming and J lost 6 bases; unmatched junction nucleotides: 7. CDR3 sequence reads: CASSEFQGATSEAFF. The CDR3 bases are TGTGCCAGCAGTGAATTTCAGGGGGCGACATCTGAAGCTTTCTTT.

The rearrangement uses TRBV7-6 and TRBJ1-2; 8 bases agree with TRBD1. The V gene end was trimmed by 1 base and the J gene end by 7 bases; junction bases not matched to a gene: 2. The length of the CDR3 is 13 residues. The germline V gene encodes CDR1 SGHVS and CDR2 FNYEAQ. The CDR3 nucleotides are TGTGCCAGCAGCTTAGGGACAGGGTTTGGCTACACCTTC. It encodes CASSLGTGFGYTF.

The CDR3 DNA follows: TGTGCCAGCAGCCATCCGGGACTAGCGAACTCTGGGGCCAACGTCCTGACTTTC. Translating it yields CASSHPGLANSGANVLTF. The chain couples TRBV4-2 to TRBJ2-6; 10 nucleotides match TRBD2. CDR1 and CDR2 (germline): LGHNA, YNFKEQ. Losses at the gene ends were 3 bases for V and 0 bases for J; bases not matched to a gene: 5. There are 18 residues in the CDR3.

V usage is TRBV28 and J usage is TRBJ2-2; the match to TRBD2 covers 11 bases. This CDR3 has 18 residues. V trimming: 7 bases; J trimming: 2 bases; junction bases outside the gene matches: 12. Germline values: CDR1 MDHEN, CDR2 SYDVKM. The CDR3 DNA reads as TGTGCCAGCACCACTACCGGGACTAGCGGCCTTAACACCGGGGAGCTGTTTTTT. It encodes CASTTTGTSGLNTGELFF.

The chain has TRBV27 and TRBJ1-1, with 11 bases fitting TRBD1. J was trimmed by 6 bases and V by 5 bases; bases with no gene match: 11. The CDR3 totals 16 residues. Looked up from germline, CDR1 is MNHEY and CDR2 is SMNVEV (reference sequence). The CDR3 reads CASSPSGQGGYAEAFF. The DNA of the CDR3 is TGTGCCAGCAGTCCCTCGGGACAGGGGGGATACGCTGAAGCTTTCTTT.

The chain recombines TRBV7-2 with TRBJ1-1, with 12 positions matching TRBD1. Germline loops: CDR1 SGHTA, CDR2 FQGNSA. This CDR3 contains 16 residues. The ends lost 7 bases at V and 4 bases at J; junction bases unmatched: 10. CDR3 sequence: CASTWGQGALSTEAFF. The CDR3 DNA follows: TGTGCCAGCACCTGGGGACAGGGGGCTTTGAGCACTGAAGCTTTCTTT.

The J gene is TRBJ2-6, the V gene TRBV7-9; D not resolved. V gave up 4 bases and J gave up 0 bases, with 13 bases separating them. This CDR3 has 17 residues. CDR1 is SEHNR and CDR2 is FQNEAQ in the germline V gene (reference sequence). The CDR3 is CASSSSTESSGANVLTF. The CDR3 coding sequence is TGTGCCAGCAGCTCCTCCACAGAGAGCTCTGGGGCCAACGTCCTGACTTTC.

This clone was detected a few times. The V call is TRBV28, the J call TRBJ1-5; tentative D call: TRBD1 (5 bases). Germline values: CDR1 MDHEN, CDR2 SYDVKM. Trimming removed 7 bases at V and 2 bases at J, with 12 bases between. The CDR3 contains 14 residues. This CDR3 is CASTGVGGNQPQHF. The CDR3 DNA is TGTGCCAGCACGGGGGTGGGTGGCAATCAGCCCCAGCATTTT.

Written as DNA, the CDR3 is TGCAGCGTTGCCAGGGGTGGCAATCAGCCCCAGCATTTT. It encodes CSVARGGNQPQHF. The rearrangement joins TRBV29-1 to TRBJ1-5; D is possibly TRBD1 (6 bases). Trimming pared 4 bases from V and 2 bases from J, leaving 9 bases between. CDR3 size: 13 residues. Germline V lookup: CDR1 SQVTM, CDR2 ANQGSEA.

The rearrangement uses TRBV7-8 and TRBJ1-2; D gene unclear. Trimming left V 3 bases short and J 0 bases short, with 11 bases between. This CDR3 spans 15 amino acids. Germline values: CDR1 SGHVS, CDR2 FQNEAQ. CDR3 protein: CASSFASLPNYGYTF. CDR3 DNA sequence: TGTGCCAGCAGCTTCGCGAGCCTTCCTAACTATGGCTACACCTTC.

V usage is TRBV19 and J usage is TRBJ1-2; 11 bases agree with TRBD1. This CDR3 has 14 amino acids. V gave up 4 bases and J gave up 6 bases; unmatched junction bases: 4. Germline V lookup: CDR1 LNHDA, CDR2 SQIVND (reference sequence). As DNA, the CDR3 is TGTGCCAGTAGTAAGGGACAGGGGGGAGATGGCTACACCTTC. Amino acids: CASSKGQGGDGYTF.

The CDR3 DNA sequence: TGTGCCTGGAGCATGGGACAGTGGAGCAATCAGCCCCAGCATTTT. It yields the protein CAWSMGQWSNQPQHF. The V and J genes are TRBV30 and TRBJ1-5, with 7 bases lining up with TRBD1. CDR1 GTSNPN and CDR2 SVGIG come from the germline V gene (reference sequence). The CDR3 runs to 15 residues. V lost 3 bases, J lost 1 base, and 6 bases stayed unmatched.